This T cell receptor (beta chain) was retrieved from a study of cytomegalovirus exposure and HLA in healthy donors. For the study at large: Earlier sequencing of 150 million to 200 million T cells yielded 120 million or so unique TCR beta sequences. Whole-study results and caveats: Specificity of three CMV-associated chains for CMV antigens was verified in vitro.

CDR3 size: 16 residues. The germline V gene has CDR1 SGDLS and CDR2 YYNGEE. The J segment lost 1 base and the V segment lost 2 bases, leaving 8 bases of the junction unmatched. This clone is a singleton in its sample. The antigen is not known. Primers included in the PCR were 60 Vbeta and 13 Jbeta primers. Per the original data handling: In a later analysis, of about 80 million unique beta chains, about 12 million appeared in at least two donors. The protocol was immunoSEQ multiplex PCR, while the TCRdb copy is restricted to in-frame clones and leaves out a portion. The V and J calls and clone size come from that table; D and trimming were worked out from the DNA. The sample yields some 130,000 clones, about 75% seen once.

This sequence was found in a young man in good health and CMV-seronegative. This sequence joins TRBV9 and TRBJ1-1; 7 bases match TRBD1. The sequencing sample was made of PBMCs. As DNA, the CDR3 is TGTGCCAGCAGCGTGAACAGGGGATCGGGGAACACTGAAGCTTTCTTT. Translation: CASSVNRGSGNTEAFF. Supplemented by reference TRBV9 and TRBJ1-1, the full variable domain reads DSGVTQTPKHLITATGQRVTLRCSPRSGDLSVYWYQQSLDQGLQFLIQYYNGEERAKGNILERFSAQQFPDLHSELNLSSLELGDSALYFCASSVNRGSGNTEAFFGQGTRLTVV.